This T cell receptor (beta chain) was found in a study of Graves' ophthalmopathy and Graves' hyperthyroidism. CDR3 regions of TCR beta were amplified from RNA transcripts. Scientists carried out first-round RT-PCR using HTBI primers and then a second-round multiplex PCR. MiXCR, applied by TCRdb to the multiplex PCR reads, yields one record per CDR3 protein. There are around 400,000 distinct CDR3 sequences in the sample; around 21% occur only once, and approximately 3.2% lies in the top ten. No progression to ophthalmopathy over 18 months defined stable hyperthyroidism. This clonotype was seen ten or more times. The CDR3 sequence is 14 residues long. V was clipped by 1 base and J by 5 bases; unmatched bases: 4. From germline, CDR1 is LNHNV and CDR2 YYDKDF (reference sequence).

Sequenced sample: peripheral blood. The receptor was isolated from a woman aged 18-29 years with stable Graves' hyperthyroidism. This chain joins TRBV15 and TRBJ2-7, with 8 nucleotides matching TRBD1. The CDR3 region is CATSRVGQAHEQYF. For the CDR3, the DNA is TGTGCCACCAGCAGAGTGGGACAGGCCCACGAGCAGTACTTC.